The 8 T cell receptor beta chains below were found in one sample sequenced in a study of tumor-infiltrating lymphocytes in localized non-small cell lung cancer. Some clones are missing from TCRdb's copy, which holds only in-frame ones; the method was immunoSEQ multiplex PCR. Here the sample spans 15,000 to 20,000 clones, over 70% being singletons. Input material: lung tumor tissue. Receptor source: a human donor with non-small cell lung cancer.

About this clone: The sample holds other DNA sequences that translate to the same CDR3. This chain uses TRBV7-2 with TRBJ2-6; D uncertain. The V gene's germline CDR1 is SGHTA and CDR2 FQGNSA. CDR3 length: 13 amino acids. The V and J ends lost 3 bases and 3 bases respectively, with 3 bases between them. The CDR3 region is CASSFFGANVLTF. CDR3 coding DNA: TGTGCCAGCAGCTTCTTTGGGGCCAACGTCCTGACTTTC.

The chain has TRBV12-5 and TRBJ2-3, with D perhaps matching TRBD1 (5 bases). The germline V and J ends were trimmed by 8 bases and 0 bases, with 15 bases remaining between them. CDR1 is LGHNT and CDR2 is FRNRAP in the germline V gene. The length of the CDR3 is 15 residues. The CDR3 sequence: CASYNLWGSTDTQYF. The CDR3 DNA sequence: TGTGCTAGTTACAACCTTTGGGGCAGCACAGATACGCAGTATTTT.

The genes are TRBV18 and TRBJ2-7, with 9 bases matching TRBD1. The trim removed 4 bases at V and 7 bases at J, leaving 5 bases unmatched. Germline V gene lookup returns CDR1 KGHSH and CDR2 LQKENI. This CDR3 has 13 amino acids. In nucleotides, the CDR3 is TGTGCCAGCTCACTGGGGACAGGGCAGGAGCAGTACTTC. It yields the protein CASSLGTGQEQYF.

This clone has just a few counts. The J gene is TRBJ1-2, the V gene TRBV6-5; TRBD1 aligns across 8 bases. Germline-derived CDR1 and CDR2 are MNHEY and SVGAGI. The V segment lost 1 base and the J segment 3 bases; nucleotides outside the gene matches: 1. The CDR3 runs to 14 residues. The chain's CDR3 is CASSYLQGDYGYTF. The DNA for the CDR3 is TGTGCCAGCAGTTACTTACAGGGGGACTATGGCTACACCTTC.

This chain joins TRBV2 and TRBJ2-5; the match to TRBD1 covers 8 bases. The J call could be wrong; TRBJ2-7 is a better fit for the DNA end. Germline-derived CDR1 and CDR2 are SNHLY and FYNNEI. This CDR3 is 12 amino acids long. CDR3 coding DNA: TGTGCCAGCAGGAAACAGGGGGACGAGCAGTACTTC. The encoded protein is CASRKQGDEQYF.

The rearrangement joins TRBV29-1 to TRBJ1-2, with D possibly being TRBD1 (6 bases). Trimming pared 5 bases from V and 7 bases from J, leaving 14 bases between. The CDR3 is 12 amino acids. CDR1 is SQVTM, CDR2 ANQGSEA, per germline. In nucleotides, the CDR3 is TGCAGCGTTAGGACGGGGGCCGGTGGCTACACCTTC. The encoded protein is CSVRTGAGGYTF.

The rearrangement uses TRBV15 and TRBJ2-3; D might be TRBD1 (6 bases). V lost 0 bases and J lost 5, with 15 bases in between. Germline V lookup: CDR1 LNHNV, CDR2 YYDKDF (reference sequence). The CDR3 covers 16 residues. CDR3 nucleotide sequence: TGTGCCACCAGCAGAGATCTCCAGGGGATCATAGATACGCAGTATTTT. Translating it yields CATSRDLQGIIDTQYF.

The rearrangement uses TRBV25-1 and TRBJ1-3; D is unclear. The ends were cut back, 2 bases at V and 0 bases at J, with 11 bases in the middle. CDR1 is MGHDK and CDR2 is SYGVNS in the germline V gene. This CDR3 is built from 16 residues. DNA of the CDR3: TGTGCCAGCAGTGAAGCTAGGGCCTCCTCTGGAAACACCATATATTTT. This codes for CASSEARASSGNTIYF.